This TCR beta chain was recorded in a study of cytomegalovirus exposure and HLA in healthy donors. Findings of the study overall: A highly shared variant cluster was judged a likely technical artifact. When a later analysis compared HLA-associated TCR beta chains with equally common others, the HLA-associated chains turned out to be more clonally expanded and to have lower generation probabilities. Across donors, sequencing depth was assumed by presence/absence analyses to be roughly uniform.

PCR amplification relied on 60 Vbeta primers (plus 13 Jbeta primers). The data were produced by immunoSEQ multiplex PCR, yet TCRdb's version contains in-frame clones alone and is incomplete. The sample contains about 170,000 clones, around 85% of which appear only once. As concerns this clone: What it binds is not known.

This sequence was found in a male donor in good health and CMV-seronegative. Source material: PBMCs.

The CDR3: CSVGFRTGPGEQYF. The CDR3 DNA reads as TGCAGCGTTGGATTCCGTACAGGGCCTGGCGAGCAGTACTTC. The rearrangement joins TRBV29-1 to TRBJ2-7; tentatively, D is TRBD1 (6 bases). The CDR3 totals 14 residues. Between the trimmed V and J ends, which lost 4 bases and 6 bases, there was a span of 19 bases. Germline V gives CDR1 SQVTM, CDR2 ANQGSEA.